The present entry profiles one T cell receptor (beta chain) with its context. Its antigen is not identified. The source of the sample is a study of cytomegalovirus exposure and HLA in healthy donors. General study points: The authors considered a cluster of highly shared sequence variants likely to be a sequencing artifact. Testing in vitro showed three CMV-associated chains specific for CMV antigens.

Every donor was a healthy person donating bone marrow. With 60 Vbeta and 13 Jbeta primers, the PCR was carried out. Produced via immunoSEQ multiplex PCR; TCRdb's table is partial and in-frame only. The table has about 150,000 clones, roughly 77% seen once; the top ten hold around 11%. Germline V gene sequence: CDR1 SGHAT, CDR2 FQNNGV. The CDR3 is 15 residues long. V shed 4 bases and J shed 0 bases, with 10 bases lying between them. This rearrangement joins TRBV11-2 to TRBJ1-3, with no clear D. This TCR came from a man aged 18 to 35 in good health and CMV-seropositive. The specimen sequenced was PBMCs. The CDR3 DNA follows: TGTGCCAGCAGCTCAAGCTTTATCTCTGGAAACACCATATATTTT. It translates to CASSSSFISGNTIYF.